The clone carrying this TCR beta chain was detected many times. As yet, its antigen is unknown. The data stem from a study of Graves' ophthalmopathy and Graves' hyperthyroidism. Study overall: Untreated patients at initial diagnosis provided peripheral blood.

Study-wide findings and caveats: Also, most clonotypes expanded in the thyroid above 0.001 frequency appeared in blood. Stable hyperthyroidism and ophthalmopathy were told apart by a 13-signature model, which achieved 85% to 90% sensitivity and nearly 84% specificity.

Pregnancy or lactation, uncontrolled infections and other autoimmune diseases were grounds for excluding patients. Scientists amplified the TCR beta CDR3 regions from RNA transcripts. The first round was an RT-PCR with HTBI primers, and the second round was a multiplex PCR. TCRdb reprocessed the multiplex PCR reads via MiXCR and lists one record per CDR3 protein. Among nearly 400,000 distinct CDR3 sequences, about 16% were seen once, and the ten largest hold roughly 1.5%. Germline CDR1 LNHDA, CDR2 SQIVND (reference sequence). The CDR3 length is 15 residues. V dropped 5 bases and J dropped 5; count of bases not matched to a gene: 11.

The receptor's source is a woman aged 18-35 years with Graves' ophthalmopathy. The rearrangement joins TRBV19 to TRBJ2-7, with 8 positions matching TRBD1. Sequenced sample: peripheral blood. CDR3 DNA: TGTGCCAGTAGTCCGACAGGGGAGGCCTCGGACGAGCAGTACTTC. Protein sequence: CASSPTGEASDEQYF.